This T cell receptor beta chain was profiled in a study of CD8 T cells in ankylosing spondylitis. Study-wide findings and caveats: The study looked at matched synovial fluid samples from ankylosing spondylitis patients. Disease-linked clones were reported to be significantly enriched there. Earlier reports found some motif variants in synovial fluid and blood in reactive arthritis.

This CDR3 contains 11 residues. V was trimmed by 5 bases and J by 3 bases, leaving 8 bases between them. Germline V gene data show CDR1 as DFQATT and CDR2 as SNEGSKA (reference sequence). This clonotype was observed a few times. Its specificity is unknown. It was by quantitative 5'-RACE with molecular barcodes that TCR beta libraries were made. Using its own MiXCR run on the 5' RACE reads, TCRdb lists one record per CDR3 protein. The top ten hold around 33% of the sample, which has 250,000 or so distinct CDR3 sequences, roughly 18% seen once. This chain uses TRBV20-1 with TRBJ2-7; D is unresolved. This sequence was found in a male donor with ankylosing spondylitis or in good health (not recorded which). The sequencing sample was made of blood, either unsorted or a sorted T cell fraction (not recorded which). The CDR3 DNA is TGCAGTGCTTGGGATTACTACGAGCAGTACTTC. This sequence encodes CSAWDYYEQYF.